This T cell receptor (beta chain) was sequenced in a study of blood T cell repertoires in COVID-19. Germline values: CDR1 LGHNA, CDR2 YSLEER. The CDR3 runs 17 residues. Unmatched junction bases numbered 12, after V lost 0 bases and J lost 8 bases. Using immunoSEQ multiplex PCR, the repertoire was profiled, and TCRdb retains in-frame clones only, with some absent. Counted here are roughly 150,000 clones, 75% to 90% occurring once; the ten biggest clones make up roughly 9%. This chain connects TRBV4-3 to TRBJ1-1, with 10 bases lining up with TRBD1. The receptor comes from a woman aged 80 or over with active or convalescent COVID-19. Sequenced input: peripheral blood. Written as DNA, the CDR3 is TGCGCCAGCAGCCAAGATCTGCCGTGGACAGGGGGAGGCGAAGCTTTCTTT. Protein product: CASSQDLPWTGGGEAFF.